This T cell receptor beta chain was recorded in a study of T cells in Graves' hyperthyroidism and ophthalmopathy. Study-wide results and limits: Most thyroid clonotypes expanded above 0.001 appeared in blood too. Patients with ophthalmopathy were separated from those with stable hyperthyroidism by a 13 V-J model.

As for this clonotype: Its antigen remains unidentified.

Trimming cost V 9 bases and J 3 bases, with 11 bases left between them. The V gene's germline CDR1 is ENHRY and CDR2 SYGVKD. CDR3 size: 12 residues. RNA transcripts provided the source from which TCR beta CDR3 regions were amplified. HTBI primers drove first-round RT-PCR of the TCR CDR3. Each CDR3 protein is one row after TCRdb ran MiXCR on the multiplex PCR reads. Seen here are approximately 510,000 distinct CDR3 sequences, about 20% observed once, and the top ten hold about 30%. Specimen: blood. The V and J genes are TRBV10-3 and TRBJ2-5; D is possibly TRBD1 (6 bases). This sequence originates from a man aged 18 to 29 with Graves' hyperthyroidism. The CDR3, as DNA: TGTGCCATAGCGGACAGAAAAGAGACCCAGTACTTC. Its protein is CAIADRKETQYF.